This TCR beta chain stems from a study of blood T cell repertoires in COVID-19. Study overall: Whether acute or convalescent, the COVID-19 samples came from the United States, Italy and Spain. T cells, B-cell-depleted T cells, or PBMCs provided the cDNA or gDNA that served as material.

This clone was observed a single time. Self-reported history from a screening survey and questionnaire set each donor's cohort. Per the study methods: Counts of nucleated cells, estimated from reference gene primer amplification, were obtained. Generated by immunoSEQ multiplex PCR, the TCRdb table keeps only in-frame clones and is missing some. V, J and clone size were drawn from that table, and D and trimming were deduced from the DNA. The profile shows approximately 200,000 clones, roughly 83% of them singletons. Looked up from germline, CDR1 is MNHEY and CDR2 is SMNVEV (reference sequence). Trimming took 3 bases from V and 0 from J, leaving 14 bases between them. The CDR3 contains 16 residues.

This TCR derives from a woman between 25 and 40 years old who had recovered from COVID-19. Sequencing was carried out using PBMCs or T cells enriched from blood (not recorded which). V usage is TRBV27 and J usage is TRBJ1-2; D is ambiguous. The CDR3 loop reads CASSFIGGSTNYGYTF. The CDR3, as DNA: TGTGCCAGCAGTTTCATCGGAGGGAGCACTAACTATGGCTACACCTTC.